Here is one T cell receptor beta chain with its context. What it binds is not known. There are 13 residues in the CDR3. The V end was cut by 9 bases, the J end by 7 bases, with 17 bases between. Germline CDR1 reads KGHDR; CDR2 reads SFDVKD. These data belong to a study of blood T cells in healthy people across ages. The second PCR ran roughly 6 to 11 cycles with a sample-barcoded 5' primer and J-beta primers. One entry per CDR3 protein results from TCRdb running MiXCR on the 5' RACE reads. The sample lists hundreds of thousands of distinct CDR3 sequences; around 34% were seen once. Study observations and caveats: Naive T cell percentage showed a strong correlation with TCR beta diversity.

This receptor was obtained from a man between 18 and 29 years old in good health. The chain uses TRBV24-1 and TRBJ1-2; D perhaps matches TRBD1 (5 bases). The sequencing sample was made of blood. CDR3 in DNA: TGTGCCACCGTGGTTAGGGGCGACTGTGGCTACACCTTC. It codes for CATVVRGDCGYTF.